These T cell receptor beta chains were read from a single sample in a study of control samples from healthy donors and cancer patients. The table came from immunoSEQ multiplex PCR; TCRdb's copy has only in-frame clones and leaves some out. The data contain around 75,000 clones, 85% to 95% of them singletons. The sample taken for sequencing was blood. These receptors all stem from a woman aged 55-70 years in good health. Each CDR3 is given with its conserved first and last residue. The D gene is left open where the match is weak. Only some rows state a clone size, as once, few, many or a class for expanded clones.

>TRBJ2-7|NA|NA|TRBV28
CASFDLTGQYF
TGTGCCAGCTTTGACCTCACCGGGCAGTACTTC
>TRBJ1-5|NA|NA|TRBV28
CASSLGSSNQPQHF
TGTGCCAGCAGTTTAGGGTCTAGCAATCAGCCCCAGCATTTT
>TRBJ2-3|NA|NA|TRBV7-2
CASSPMAVSADTQYF
TGTGCCAGCAGCCCCATGGCTGTATCGGCAGATACGCAGTATTTT
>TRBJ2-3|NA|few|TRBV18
CASSWTRGGEDTQYF
TGTGCCAGCTCATGGACTAGGGGGGGAGAAGATACGCAGTATTTT
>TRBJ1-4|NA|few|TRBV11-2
CASSSKTGMTFEKLFF
TGTGCCAGCAGCAGCAAAACAGGGATGACGTTTGAAAAACTGTTTTTT
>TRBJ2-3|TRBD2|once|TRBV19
CASSTRTRGDTQYF
TGTGCCAGTAGTACCCGGACTAGGGGAGATACGCAGTATTTT
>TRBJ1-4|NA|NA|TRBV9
CASSVGQNPNEKLFF
TGTGCCAGCAGCGTAGGACAGAACCCTAATGAAAAACTGTTTTTT
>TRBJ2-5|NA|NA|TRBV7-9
CASSLGGGGETQYF
TGTGCCAGCAGCTTAGGGGGAGGGGGGGAGACCCAGTACTTC
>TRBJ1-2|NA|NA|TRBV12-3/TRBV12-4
CASSFKGGRGYTF
TGTGCCAGCAGTTTTAAGGGGGGGAGAGGCTACACCTTC
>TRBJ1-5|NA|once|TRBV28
CASSPRTVFKPQHF
TGTGCCAGCAGTCCCCGCACCGTATTTAAGCCCCAGCATTTT
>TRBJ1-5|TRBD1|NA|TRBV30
CAWSRQGANQPQHF
TGTGCCTGGAGTCGACAGGGGGCGAATCAGCCCCAGCATTTT
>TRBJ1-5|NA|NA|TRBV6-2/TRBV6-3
CASSPSTQPQHF
TGTGCCAGCAGTCCCTCGACTCAGCCCCAGCATTTT
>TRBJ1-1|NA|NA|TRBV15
CATSRGDTEAFF
TGTGCCACCAGCAGAGGGGACACTGAAGCTTTCTTT
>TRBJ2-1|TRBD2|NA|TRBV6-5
CASSYSSGPQFF
TGTGCCAGCAGTTACTCTAGCGGGCCACAGTTCTTC
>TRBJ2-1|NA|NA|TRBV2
CASTSWRDYNEQFF
TGTGCCAGCACATCTTGGCGGGACTACAATGAGCAGTTCTTC
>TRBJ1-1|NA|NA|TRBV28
CASRRFLNTEAFF
TGTGCCAGCAGACGCTTTTTGAACACTGAAGCTTTCTTT
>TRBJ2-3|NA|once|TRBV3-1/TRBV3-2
CASSQRGYF
TGTGCCAGCAGCCAACGGGGGTATTTT
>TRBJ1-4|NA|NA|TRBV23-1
CASSQQEKLFF
TGCGCCAGCAGTCAACAGGAAAAACTGTTTTTT
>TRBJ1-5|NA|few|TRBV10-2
CASSDFQSGYQPQHF
TGCGCCAGCAGTGATTTCCAGTCGGGGTATCAGCCCCAGCATTTT
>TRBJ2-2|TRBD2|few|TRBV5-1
CASSFSGTNTGELFF
TGCGCCAGCAGCTTTAGCGGGACGAACACCGGGGAGCTGTTTTTT
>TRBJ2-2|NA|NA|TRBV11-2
CASSLGPSARGELFF
TGTGCCAGCAGCTTAGGACCCAGTGCGCGAGGGGAGCTGTTTTTT
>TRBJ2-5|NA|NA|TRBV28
CATLPTEQETQYF
TGTGCCACCCTACCTACAGAGCAAGAGACCCAGTACTTC
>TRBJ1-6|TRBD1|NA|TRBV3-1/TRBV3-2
CASSPRRQGYNSPLHF
TGTGCCAGCAGCCCCAGAAGACAGGGGTATAATTCACCCCTCCACTTT
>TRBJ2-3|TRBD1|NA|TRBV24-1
CATRTGGADTQYF
TGTGCCACCAGGACAGGGGGCGCAGATACGCAGTATTTT